Below, one T cell receptor (beta chain) is given with its context. The sample holds many counts of this clonotype. Its antigen is still unknown. Base qualities are not recorded, but no much larger clone differs from it by a single base. These data come from a study of regulatory T cells in long-lasting Graves disease listed by TCRdb under 2021. Regarding the complete study: Antithyroid drugs had been taken for less than 3 months by newly diagnosed Graves' disease patients. A total of about 35 samples underwent TCR sequencing, from roughly 13 patients with persistent Graves' disease and some 20 patients with newly diagnosed Graves' disease. This study used TCR sequencing and RNA sequencing of peripheral blood to compare persistent Graves' disease patients against newly diagnosed Graves' disease patients. The study was conducted in China and was registered as a clinical trial.

According to the study, the label for this sample's time point signals: newly diagnosed GD, antithyroid drugs for less than 3 months. For both TCR sequencing and RNA sequencing, RNA was extracted from PBMCs in TRIzol. The diagnosis of Graves' disease followed American Thyroid Association guidelines. Patients for the study were recruited at an endocrinology department in Xi'an, China. From each patient, about 9 milliliters of peripheral blood was collected into an EDTA anticoagulant tube. PBMCs were isolated by Ficoll Paque Plus density gradient separation without further T cell sorting. An Agilent 2100 Bioanalyzer and agarose gel were used to check RNA quality, and a NanoDrop 2000 was used to measure RNA concentration. Its CDR3 holds 15 amino acids, cysteine through phenylalanine. Only CDR3 DNA is held: 45 bases, read in frame from base 1. V drops 0 bases and J drops 6 bases, leaving 14 bases in between. From the germline V gene, CDR1 is SGHRS and CDR2 is YFSETQ.

Preparation of the library involved multiplex PCR. Reads for this sample came from an Illumina HiSeq 4000. TCR beta libraries were built with iRepertoire HTBI primers and Arm-PCR amplification of CDR3 regions. Before sequencing, the PCR products went through gel purification. The published analysis was carried out like this. Across samples, 60 to 80 TRBV and 13 to 15 TRBJ segments were identified and used for gene usage analysis of CDR3 amino acid clonotypes. COPE and FqMerger were used to merge the filtered high-quality paired reads into contigs. Contigs were aligned with BLAST to IMGT TRBV, TRBD and TRBJ reference genes, and CDR3 was defined per IMGT. Highly expanded clones were defined as clonotypes with a frequency above 0.1%. Repertoire diversity was measured by Shannon entropy, and V-J evenness by the Gini coefficient. A clonotype was considered public if more than one individual shared it. TCRdb redid the processing of the public reads, applying fastp at Q25 and MiXCR, and retained in-frame beta chains. Rows are unified per CDR3 protein, each entry keeping the most common DNA and genes. TCRdb's processing, not the authors', yielded these V and J calls. This sample is represented by about 620,000 distinct CDR3 sequences; about 16% of them were singletons. The ten largest clones take up around a sixth of the sample.

The full study reports these points: Patients with persistent disease shared more public clonotypes (about 2,700) than newly diagnosed patients did (about 1,000). Persistent disease showed preferential use of TRBV28, TRBJ1-2 and TRBJ2-5, whereas newly diagnosed disease favored TRBV20-1 and TRBJ2-1. Sequencing and analysis were restricted to the TCR beta chain. Because the primary lesion, thyroid tissue, could not be accessed, the study looked at peripheral blood alone. The authors noted that the small sample size was a limitation that may lower accuracy. Lower TCR Shannon entropy and fewer highly expanded clones were observed in persistent Graves' disease patients than in newly diagnosed patients, which suggested clonal expansion.

These same data were also listed under a study on T cells in Graves' hyperthyroidism and ophthalmopathy. The second source states: Graves' hyperthyroidism was defined as stable when no progression to ophthalmopathy occurred over 18 months of follow-up. The hyperthyroidism patients were between 18 and 65 years old and newly diagnosed, with a disease duration of less than 2 months. Patients with uncontrolled infections, other autoimmune diseases, pregnancy or lactation were excluded. Diagnoses were based on clinical symptoms, serum thyroxine and TRAb, thyroid ultrasound and orbital computed tomography. A first-round RT-PCR of the TCR CDR3 used the HTBI primer set with the Qiagen OneStep RT-PCR kit. Blood samples also contained most of the expanded thyroid clonotypes (frequency above 0.001), which suggests that blood repertoires may reflect thyroid immune responses. A 13 V-J signature model separated ophthalmopathy from stable hyperthyroidism, with over 85% sensitivity and 81.08% specificity in cross-validation and 80%/75% in testing. In validation, progression to ophthalmopathy was predicted by the model with approximately 67% sensitivity and roughly 76% specificity, a median of 6.5 months before onset. To identify TCR V-J signatures that set the groups apart, the researchers used a discovery cohort of about a hundred patients, made up of around 42 with Graves' ophthalmopathy and some 58 with stable Graves' hyperthyroidism. An independent validation cohort of under 20 hyperthyroidism patients and 17 patients who later progressed to ophthalmopathy tested prospective prediction of ophthalmopathy. For training and testing, the approximately 92 patients in the discovery cohort were randomly divided in a 7:3 ratio. The study also compared thyroid tissue and blood T-cell repertoires from five or six Graves' hyperthyroidism patients. Once sampling was done, hyperthyroidism patients were given methimazole at a starting dose of 30 mg daily, whereas ophthalmopathy patients were given high-dose intravenous methylprednisolone. The libraries were constructed in a second round of multiplex PCR and then size-selected and purified. The libraries were sequenced on an Illumina HiSeq2000 using paired-end 100 bp reads. SOAPnuke was used to process the raw data, with reads discarded if the reads contained adapters or uncalled bases, had a mean Phred below 15, or lacked an exact constant-primer or identifier match. High-quality paired reads were merged with COPE v1.2.5, and unique nucleotide sequences were defined as clonotypes. MiTCR v1.1 was used to align clonotypes to the IMGT TRBV, TRBD and TRBJ reference segments. The analysis included only V-J combinations with a frequency above 0.0001, which together covered over 98% of the repertoires. A TCS score was defined as the ratio of F50 (clonal expansion) to E x V (chaos), with BLOSUM62-based TCRdist applied between CDR3 peptides within each V-J. Welch's t-statistics and random forest reduced roughly 540 V-J features to roughly 13, which were used in a naive Bayes classifier (R e1071). Sample size was not statistically predetermined, and investigators were not blinded to group allocation. The paper reports TCR Vbeta CDR3 sequencing of some 140 peripheral blood samples: approximately 41 ophthalmopathy, 70 to 85 hyperthyroidism and approximately 17 progressor patients.

This chain joins TRBV5-1 to TRBJ2-3; D gene: possibly TRBD1, on 5 matching bases. The TCR sequence derives from a woman aged 30 to 39 with Graves disease. Donor details come from another sample of the same person, matched by shared clones. The sequencing used peripheral blood mononuclear cells (PBMCs), collected at new diagnosis, from a patient treated with antithyroid drugs. The CDR3 corresponds to CASSLVGALGDTQYF. The sequence in DNA is TGCGCCAGCAGCTTGGTAGGGGCCCTGGGGGATACGCAGTATTTT.